Below are 5 T cell receptor beta chains sequenced from a single sample in a study of cytomegalovirus exposure and HLA in healthy donors. Both 60 Vbeta primers and 13 Jbeta primers went into the PCR. Only in-frame clones appear in the TCRdb table, and some are missing; sequencing was by immunoSEQ multiplex PCR. The sample shows approximately 170,000 clones, about 85% of them seen only once. The specimen was PBMCs. All receptors derive from a boy between 2 and 10 years old in good health and CMV-seronegative.

The chain recombines TRBV7-9 with TRBJ2-4; 9 bases map to TRBD1. V gave up 4 bases and J gave up 3 bases; unmatched junction bases: 7. The CDR3 extends over 16 amino acids. CDR1 is SEHNR, CDR2 FQNEAQ, per germline (reference sequence). The CDR3 is CASSSRTGEVKNIQYF. Written as DNA, the CDR3 is TGTGCCAGCAGCTCCAGGACAGGGGAAGTCAAAAACATTCAGTACTTC.

The chain recombines TRBV28 with TRBJ2-1; D unresolved. Germline CDR1 MDHEN, CDR2 SYDVKM. V lost 3 bases, J lost 4 bases, and 4 bases lay in between. CDR3 length: 12 amino acids. The CDR3 loop is CASSLEYNEQFF. CDR3 coding DNA: TGTGCCAGCAGTTTGGAGTACAATGAGCAGTTCTTC.

This chain uses TRBV5-1 with TRBJ2-7, with D tentatively TRBD2 (5 bases). This CDR3 has 14 residues. Deletions cut 0 bases from V and 1 base from J, with 8 bases between. Germline values: CDR1 SGHRS, CDR2 YFSETQ. The CDR3: CASSLVSGSYEQYF. In DNA, the CDR3 is TGCGCCAGCAGCTTGGTGTCGGGGTCCTACGAGCAGTACTTC.

The chain employs TRBV7-8 and TRBJ1-6; tentative D call: TRBD1 (6 bases). The germline CDR1 and CDR2 sequences are SGHVS and FQNEAQ. Trimming pared 2 bases from V and 6 bases from J, leaving 14 bases between. The CDR3 sequence is 16 residues long. DNA of the CDR3: TGTGCCAGCAGCTTAAATACTTGGGGGCCTAATTCACCCCTCCACTTT. Protein: CASSLNTWGPNSPLHF.

The rearrangement uses TRBV6-5 and TRBJ2-7, with TRBD2 matching over 9 bases. Per the germline V gene, CDR1 is MNHEY and CDR2 is SVGAGI. V lost 6 bases, J lost 5 bases, and 8 bases stayed unmatched. This CDR3 is 14 amino acids long. The CDR3 DNA reads TGTGCCAGCAGCCATAGCGGGAGTTTAAACGAGCAGTACTTC. It specifies CASSHSGSLNEQYF.